These 20 T cell receptor beta chains originate from one sample sequenced in a study of control samples from healthy donors and cancer patients. TCRdb's table, derived via immunoSEQ multiplex PCR, lists solely in-frame clones and lacks some. The data hold 60,000 to 75,000 clones, with approximately 87% observed a single time. Sequenced input: blood. Receptors were obtained from a man in his forties or fifties in good health.

The rearrangement uses TRBV29-1 and TRBJ2-1, with D perhaps TRBD2 (5 bases). CDR3 length: 11 amino acids. CDR1 is SQVTM and CDR2 is ANQGSEA in the germline V gene. V was shortened by 0 bases and J by 12 bases, with 9 bases between the two germline ends. DNA of the CDR3: TGCAGCGTTGAAGATCCGGGGAGGCAGTTCTTC. It translates to CSVEDPGRQFF.

The chain recombines TRBV7-2 with TRBJ2-3; possibly TRBD2 for D (7 bases). The CDR3 runs to 15 residues. Trimming left V 7 bases short and J 6 bases short, with 20 bases between. Germline CDR1 reads SGHTA; CDR2 reads FQGNSA. CDR3 coding DNA: TGTGCCAGCAACCGGGTGAGGGGGGGCCTCGATACGCAGTATTTT. Amino acids: CASNRVRGGLDTQYF.

This rearrangement joins TRBV10-3 to TRBJ1-2; D is ambiguous. Trimming left V 7 bases short and J 7 bases short, with 16 bases between. Germline lookup yields CDR1 ENHRY and CDR2 SYGVKD. This CDR3 is built from 13 residues. CDR3 region: CAITQSSGGGYTF. CDR3 DNA: TGTGCCATCACCCAAAGCTCGGGTGGTGGCTACACCTTC.

The chain employs TRBV5-6 and TRBJ1-1, with D uncertain. Germline V gene lookup returns CDR1 SGHDT and CDR2 YYEEEE. The CDR3 has 12 residues. V lost 0 bases and J 10 bases, leaving 10 bases between the germline ends. CDR3 protein: CASSLEKNAAFF. CDR3 sequence (DNA): TGTGCCAGCAGCTTGGAGAAAAATGCAGCTTTCTTT.

Details on this clone: A read error may produce the germline difference seen at one junction end. DNA for the CDR3: TGCGCCACCAGTAGATTAAGCTCCTACAATGAGCAGTTCTTC. Translating gives CATSRLSSYNEQFF. The chain employs TRBV24-1 and TRBJ2-1, with unresolved D. Looked up from germline, CDR1 is KGHDR and CDR2 is SFDVKD. The length of the CDR3 is 14 residues.

The gene calls are TRBV6-5 and TRBJ2-7, with TRBD2 matching 9 bases. The CDR3 is made up of 14 amino acids. Trimming cost V 5 bases and J 4 bases; bases outside gene matches: 6. Germline V gene lookup returns CDR1 MNHEY and CDR2 SVGAGI. CDR3 nucleotides: TGTGCCAGCAGTCCGGGAGCGGGAGGATACGAGCAGTACTTC. The encoded protein is CASSPGAGGYEQYF.

Written as DNA, the CDR3 is TGTGCCAGCAGTATGGGACGGAGCAATGAGCAGTTCTTC. This gives the protein CASSMGRSNEQFF. V is TRBV7-3 and J is TRBJ2-1, with D possibly being TRBD1 or TRBD2 (5 bases each). In germline, CDR1 is SGHTA, CDR2 FQGTGA. The CDR3 covers 13 residues. Trimming stripped 6 bases from V and 6 bases from J, with 12 bases between.

The chain recombines TRBV3-1 (or the pseudogene TRBV3-2) with TRBJ1-1; D is unclear. The CDR3 spans 15 residues. CDR1 and CDR2 from the germline V gene are LGHDT and YNNKEL (reference sequence). The V end lost 1 base, the J end lost 2 bases, and 11 bases lay between the germline ends. The CDR3 DNA is TGTGCCAGCAGCCAAGGGGAATACGGCAACACTGAAGCTTTCTTT. This translates into CASSQGEYGNTEAFF.

The chain combines TRBV29-1 with TRBJ2-5, with 7 bases lining up with TRBD2. This CDR3 is 12 amino acids long. With V trimmed by 6 bases and J by 7 bases, 8 bases remained unmatched. Germline values: CDR1 SQVTM, CDR2 ANQGSEA. The CDR3 DNA follows: TGCAGCGTCGGGGAGGGCCAGGGGACCCAGTACTTC. The encoded protein is CSVGEGQGTQYF.

The rearrangement links TRBV9 to TRBJ2-2, with D perhaps matching TRBD1 (5 bases). The germline gives CDR1 SGDLS, CDR2 YYNGEE. The CDR3 is 18 residues long. V dropped 0 bases and J dropped 6 bases, with 21 bases sitting between them. The CDR3 nucleotides read TGTGCCAGCAGCGTAGTGTTGGACACGCCGAAGGCGTCCGGGGAGCTGTTTTTT. Protein: CASSVVLDTPKASGELFF.

The chain couples TRBV21-1 to TRBJ2-7; the tabulated D call, TRBD2, remains unverified against the DNA. TRBV21-1 is a pseudogene. This CDR3 is built from 17 residues. CDR3 loop: CASSKRASGRAVREQYF. CDR3 DNA sequence: TGTGCCAGCAGCAAACGGGCTAGCGGGAGGGCCGTCCGAGAGCAGTACTTC.

The rearrangement joins TRBV10-3 to TRBJ2-7; D gene uncertain. In germline, CDR1 is ENHRY, CDR2 SYGVKD. The CDR3 is made up of 14 amino acids. Trimming pared 3 bases from V and 6 bases from J, leaving 15 bases between. The CDR3 is CAISESGKSSEQYF. As DNA, the CDR3 is TGTGCCATCAGTGAAAGTGGAAAAAGCTCCGAGCAGTACTTC.

The J gene is TRBJ2-3, the V gene TRBV6-5, with a tentative D call TRBD2 (7 bases). Trimming left V 4 bases short and J 5 bases short, with 19 bases between. Germline CDR1 reads MNHEY; CDR2 reads SVGAGI. The CDR3 is 16 amino acids. Here the CDR3 reads CASSSGGGRGGDTQYF. The CDR3 region has the DNA TGTGCCAGCAGTTCTGGGGGAGGGAGAGGGGGAGATACGCAGTATTTT.

The CDR3 DNA follows: TGTGCCAGCAGCCTTACCCTTATGAACAATGAGCAGTTCTTC. Its protein is CASSLTLMNNEQFF. The chain links TRBV11-2 to TRBJ2-1; D is uncertain. This CDR3 spans 14 amino acids. In germline, CDR1 is SGHAT, CDR2 FQNNGV. Trimming cost V 5 bases and J 5 bases, with 13 bases left between them.

The rearrangement uses TRBV11-3 and TRBJ2-7; TRBD1 might be the D (5 bases). V lost 5 bases, J lost 5 bases, and 13 bases lay in between. CDR3 length: 13 amino acids. Germline V gene data show CDR1 as SGHNT and CDR2 as YENEEA. The chain's CDR3 is CASSGRWGDEQYF. The CDR3 DNA follows: TGTGCCAGCAGCGGGCGATGGGGCGACGAGCAGTACTTC.

V gene TRBV28 combines with J gene TRBJ1-2, with 7 bases identical to TRBD1. The CDR3 has 16 amino acids. CDR1 and CDR2 from the germline V gene are MDHEN and SYDVKM. The ends lost 6 bases at V and 4 bases at J; junction bases unmatched: 14. In DNA, the CDR3 is TGTGCCAGCAGCGCCGGGACAGCCCTCGGGGGCTATGGCTACACCTTC. Translated: CASSAGTALGGYGYTF.

The gene calls are TRBV25-1 and TRBJ1-5; D gene uncertain. The CDR3 spans 12 residues. Germline-derived CDR1 and CDR2 are MGHDK and SYGVNS. Trimming removed 5 bases from V and 5 bases from J, with 7 bases in between. The CDR3 is CASSYEDQPQHF. CDR3 nucleotide sequence: TGTGCCAGCAGTTACGAGGATCAGCCCCAGCATTTT.

The chain is built from TRBV7-2 and TRBJ2-1; D possibly corresponds to TRBD2 (6 bases). The germline CDR1 and CDR2 sequences are SGHTA and FQGNSA. Trimming took off 0 bases at V and 4 bases at J, with 7 bases between the two ends. The CDR3 covers 14 residues. CDR3 sequence (DNA): TGTGCCAGCAGCTTAGCAGGAGGGTACAATGAGCAGTTCTTC. Residues: CASSLAGGYNEQFF.

V gene TRBV6-5 combines with J gene TRBJ2-3, with 10 bases fitting TRBD2. The junction had 6 bases not matched to a gene; V was cut back by 10 bases and J by 5 bases. The CDR3 contains 13 residues. The germline V gene encodes CDR1 MNHEY and CDR2 SVGAGI. The CDR3 DNA sequence: TGTGCCACTCAGCGGGGGGGCCTAGATACGCAGTATTTT. This sequence encodes CATQRGGLDTQYF.

CDR3 loop: CSASEGGGEGETQYF. The CDR3 region has the DNA TGCAGTGCTAGTGAGGGCGGGGGTGAAGGAGAGACCCAGTACTTC. The rearrangement joins TRBV20-1 to TRBJ2-5; 7 bases line up with TRBD2. Germline V lookup: CDR1 DFQATT, CDR2 SNEGSKA (reference sequence). Trimming removed 3 bases from V and 4 bases from J; junction bases left unmatched: 11. This CDR3 contains 15 residues.